This T cell receptor beta chain comes out of a study of T cell responses to AZD1222 COVID-19 vaccine. Deletions cut 1 base from V and 0 bases from J, with 4 bases between. There are 14 residues in the CDR3. In germline, CDR1 is SEHNR, CDR2 FQNEAQ (reference sequence). As for this clone: Its matching antigen is unknown.

Whole-study results and caveats: A mostly white British donor set with more females was recruited, and clonal diversity was possibly underestimated. Spike was spanned by vaccine-associated CD4 TCRs, which were dominant at 160-218 and 743-854.

Some clones are missing from TCRdb's copy, which holds only in-frame ones; the method was immunoSEQ multiplex PCR. The sample yields 120,000 or so clones, around 90% seen once. The sample in question was peripheral blood, obtained on day 0 of AZD1222 vaccination. The origin of this receptor is an adult in good health. The rearrangement uses TRBV7-9 and TRBJ2-4; no definite D call. CDR3 sequence (DNA): TGTGCCAGCAGCTTAGGGACAGCCAAAAACATTCAGTACTTC. Translated: CASSLGTAKNIQYF.